A single sample is the source of the 14 T cell receptor beta chains below, sequenced in a study of shared clonotypes between healthy human individuals. The assay was immunoSEQ multiplex PCR, and TCRdb's table has in-frame clones only and misses some. The sample comprises approximately 2.5 million clones, just over 90% of which are singletons, and roughly 0.13% rests with the top ten. The sample comprised naive CD4+ T cells sorted from blood. The subset was: CD45RA+ positively selected. The receptor set was obtained from a man younger than 30 in good health.

The V and J genes are TRBV7-2 and TRBJ2-5; 7 bases are shared with TRBD2. The CDR3 is 16 residues long. The ends lost 1 base at V and 3 bases at J; junction bases unmatched: 8. Per germline, CDR1 SGHTA and CDR2 FQGNSA. In DNA form, the CDR3 reads TGTGCCAGCAGCTTAGGGGAGGGGCTAGCGGAAGAGACCCAGTACTTC. Residues: CASSLGEGLAEETQYF.

The chain uses TRBV29-1 and TRBJ2-7; TRBD2 is a possible D gene (6 bases). The ends were cut back, 4 bases at V and 7 bases at J, with 11 bases in the middle. The CDR3 is made up of 11 amino acids. Germline CDR1 and CDR2: SQVTM and ANQGSEA. The CDR3 DNA follows: TGCAGCGTTGTGGGAGGCGTGGAGCAGTACTTC. Protein product: CSVVGGVEQYF.

The chain carries TRBV11-3 and TRBJ2-5; D not resolved. Between the trimmed V and J ends, which lost 4 bases and 1 base, there was a span of 10 bases. Germline V gene data show CDR1 as SGHNT and CDR2 as YENEEA. CDR3 length: 14 amino acids. CDR3 protein: CASSSKDGQETQYF. DNA for the CDR3: TGTGCCAGCAGCTCCAAGGACGGCCAAGAGACCCAGTACTTC. Based on the CDR3 plus reference TRBV11-3 and TRBJ2-5, the full variable domain is EAGVVQSPRYKIIEKKQPVAFWCNPISGHNTLYWYLQNLGQGPELLIRYENEEAVDDSQLPKDRFSAERLKGVDSTLKIQPAELGDSAVYLCASSSKDGQETQYFGPGTRLLVL.

This chain links TRBV6-1 with TRBJ2-2, with 11 bases identical to TRBD1. The V gene's germline CDR1 is MNHNS and CDR2 SASEGT. After removal of 6 bases from V and 6 bases from J, the junction contained 3 bases not matched to a gene. CDR3 length equals 14 residues. DNA for the CDR3: TGTGCCAGCAGCGGACAGGGGGCTGCCGGGGAGCTGTTTTTT. The encoded protein is CASSGQGAAGELFF.

This chain joins TRBV7-3 and TRBJ2-1; TRBD2 matches 15 bases. This CDR3 is 18 amino acids long. With V trimmed by 5 bases and J by 0 bases, 5 bases remained unmatched. Germline CDR1 and CDR2: SGHTA and FQGTGA. The CDR3 loop reads CASSPGTSGGPSYNEQFF. In DNA form, the CDR3 reads TGTGCCAGCAGCCCTGGGACTAGCGGGGGGCCCTCCTACAATGAGCAGTTCTTC.

This chain links TRBV6-5 with TRBJ2-4; D may correspond to TRBD1 or TRBD2 (5 bases each). The V end was cut by 7 bases, the J end by 2 bases, with 15 bases between. This CDR3 region has 15 residues. The germline V gene has CDR1 MNHEY and CDR2 SVGAGI. The DNA for the CDR3 is TGTGCCAGCAAGGGTGCAGGGACGTCCAAAAACATTCAGTACTTC. Amino acids: CASKGAGTSKNIQYF.

The chain carries TRBV5-5 and TRBJ2-5; the D gene is possibly TRBD2 (6 bases). The germline V and J ends were trimmed by 2 bases and 5 bases, with 13 bases remaining between them. The CDR3 totals 14 residues. Per germline, CDR1 SGHKS and CDR2 YYEKEE (reference sequence). The CDR3, as DNA: TGTGCCAGCAGCTTCGGAGGGGAACGGGAGACCCAGTACTTC. Translation gives CASSFGGERETQYF.

The V call is TRBV6-4, the J call TRBJ2-2; D is ambiguous. Trimming removed 4 bases at V and 8 bases at J, with 2 bases between. The CDR3 runs to 10 residues. Germline V gene sequence: CDR1 MRHNA, CDR2 SNTAGT. Here the CDR3 DNA reads TGTGCCAGCAGTGGGGGGGAGCTGTTTTTT. This codes for CASSGGELFF.

V usage is TRBV6-6 and J usage is TRBJ1-3; possibly TRBD1 for D (5 bases). The germline V gene encodes CDR1 MNHNY and CDR2 SVGAGI (reference sequence). This CDR3 region has 15 residues. The ends were cut back, 4 bases at V and 0 bases at J, with 10 bases in the middle. DNA of the CDR3: TGTGCCAGCAGTTCCCCAGGGCTCTCTGGAAACACCATATATTTT. Encoded protein: CASSSPGLSGNTIYF.

The chain carries TRBV25-1 and TRBJ2-3; TRBD2 agrees at 8 bases. V gave up 3 bases and J gave up 5 bases; unmatched junction bases: 7. This CDR3 is built from 15 residues. Germline V CDR1 and CDR2: MGHDK, SYGVNS. The CDR3 is CASSEPLRGGDTQYF. CDR3 coding DNA: TGTGCCAGCAGTGAGCCCCTCCGGGGGGGAGATACGCAGTATTTT. Together with reference TRBV25-1 and TRBJ2-3, the CDR3 gives the full variable domain: EADIYQTPRYLVIGTGKKITLECSQTMGHDKMYWYQQDPGMELHLIHYSYGVNSTEKGDLSSESTVSRIRTEHFPLTLESARPSHTSQYLCASSEPLRGGDTQYFGPGTRLTVL.

The chain recombines TRBV6-5 with TRBJ1-4, with 8 nucleotides matching TRBD1. CDR1 is MNHEY and CDR2 is SVGAGI in the germline V gene. With 4 bases clipped from V and 8 bases from J, the junction kept 9 bases outside the gene matches. The CDR3 consists of 15 residues. Here the CDR3 reads CASSSHDRGREKLFF. DNA of the CDR3: TGTGCCAGCAGTTCCCACGACAGGGGTCGAGAAAAACTGTTTTTT.

J is TRBJ2-7 and V is TRBV28; 7 bases fit TRBD1. CDR3 length: 14 amino acids. Germline assignment: CDR1 MDHEN and CDR2 SYDVKM. With V trimmed by 6 bases and J by 0 bases, 5 bases remained unmatched. The CDR3 spells CASRLQGPSYEQYF. In DNA, the CDR3 is TGTGCCAGCAGACTACAGGGGCCCTCCTACGAGCAGTACTTC.

The chain employs TRBV19 and TRBJ2-7; D is undetermined. V dropped 3 bases and J dropped 2 bases, with 11 bases sitting between them. The CDR3 spans 14 residues. CDR1 is LNHDA and CDR2 is SQIVND in the germline V gene (reference sequence). The CDR3 DNA reads as TGTGCCAGTAGTATGCGATTGGACGCCTACGAGCAGTACTTC. The encoded protein is CASSMRLDAYEQYF.

The V and J genes are TRBV10-3 and TRBJ2-2, with D possibly being TRBD1 (5 bases). The CDR3 has 15 amino acids. Germline V gene lookup returns CDR1 ENHRY and CDR2 SYGVKD. The germline V and J ends were trimmed by 7 bases and 3 bases, with 15 bases remaining between them. CDR3 coding DNA: TGTGCCATCACTCTGACAGACTCATACACCGGGGAGCTGTTTTTT. As protein: CAITLTDSYTGELFF.